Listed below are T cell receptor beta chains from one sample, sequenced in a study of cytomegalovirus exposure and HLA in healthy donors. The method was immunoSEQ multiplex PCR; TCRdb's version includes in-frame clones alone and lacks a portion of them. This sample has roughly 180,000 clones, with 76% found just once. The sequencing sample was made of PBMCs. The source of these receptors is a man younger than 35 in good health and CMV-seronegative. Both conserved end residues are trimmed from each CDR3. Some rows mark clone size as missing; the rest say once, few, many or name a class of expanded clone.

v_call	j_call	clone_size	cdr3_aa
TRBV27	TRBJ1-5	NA	ASRSRGTSNQPQH
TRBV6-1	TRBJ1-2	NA	ASSDNRFGNYGYT
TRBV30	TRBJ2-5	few	AWADSQETQY
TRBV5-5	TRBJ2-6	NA	ASTPRRGISGANVLT
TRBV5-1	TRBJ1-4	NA	ASSSTGAPRKLF
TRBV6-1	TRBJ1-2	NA	ASRQGNGYT
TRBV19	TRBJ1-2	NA	ASSIEGRYGYT
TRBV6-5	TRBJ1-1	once	ASSYPGQGTVAF
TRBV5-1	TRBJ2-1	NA	ASSAGLQSNEQF
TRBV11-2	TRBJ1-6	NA	ASSYRRSGTGGIGSPLH
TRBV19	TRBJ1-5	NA	ASRTDNQPQH
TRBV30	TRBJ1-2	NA	AWSFLQGVGGYT
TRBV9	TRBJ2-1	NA	ASSEGGSYNEQF
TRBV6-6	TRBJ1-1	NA	ASRGQSNTEAF
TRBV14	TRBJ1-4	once	ASSQPPGQGHEKLF
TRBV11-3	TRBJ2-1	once	ASSLGGFQNEQF
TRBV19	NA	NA	ASKVGRDRGHEQY
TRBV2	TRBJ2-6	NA	ASSRGGSAVGANVLT
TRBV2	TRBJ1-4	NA	ATNRDLDEKLF
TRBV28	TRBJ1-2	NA	ASSPMRSGTSYGYT
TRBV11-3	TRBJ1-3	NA	ASSCQGWGCSGNTIY
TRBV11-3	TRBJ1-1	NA	ASSLEGGTEAF
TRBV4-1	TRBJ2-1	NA	ASSHGRTGGYNEQF
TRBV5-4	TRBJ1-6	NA	ASSRTGGYNSPLH
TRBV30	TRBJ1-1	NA	AWSVKRAGEAF
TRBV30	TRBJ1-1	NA	AWSSGQSNTEAF
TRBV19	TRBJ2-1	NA	ASLSLAANNEQF
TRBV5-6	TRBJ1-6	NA	ASSLVDRANSPLH
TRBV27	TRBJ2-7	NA	ASSLGRGTSYEQY
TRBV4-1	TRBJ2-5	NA	ASSLGLAGPQY
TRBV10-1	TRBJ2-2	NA	ASSVGGGSGELF
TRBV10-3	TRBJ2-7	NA	AILASGTYEQY
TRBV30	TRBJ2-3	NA	AWSRDSSTDTQY
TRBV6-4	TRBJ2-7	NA	ASSREQGAYEQY
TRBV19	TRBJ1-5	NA	ASSMGDRGINQPQH
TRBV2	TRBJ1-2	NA	ASSGQGTPNYGYT
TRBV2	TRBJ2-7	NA	ASAGGTYEQY
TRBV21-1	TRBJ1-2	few	ASSRRRGPTNYGYT
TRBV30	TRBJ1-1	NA	AWGTGGWATEAF
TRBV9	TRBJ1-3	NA	ASSPGQTRNTIY
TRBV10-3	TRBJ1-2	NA	AHGGNYGYT
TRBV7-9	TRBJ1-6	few	ASSSAYNSPLH
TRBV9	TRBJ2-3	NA	ASRKGLASTDTQY
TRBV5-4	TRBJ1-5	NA	ASSPGTDSNQPQH
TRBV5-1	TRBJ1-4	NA	ASSPGTGGINGEKLF
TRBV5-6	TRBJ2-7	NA	ASSLGQGLYEQY
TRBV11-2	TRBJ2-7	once	ASSRTGSYEQY
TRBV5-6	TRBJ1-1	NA	ASSLEGAVDTEAF